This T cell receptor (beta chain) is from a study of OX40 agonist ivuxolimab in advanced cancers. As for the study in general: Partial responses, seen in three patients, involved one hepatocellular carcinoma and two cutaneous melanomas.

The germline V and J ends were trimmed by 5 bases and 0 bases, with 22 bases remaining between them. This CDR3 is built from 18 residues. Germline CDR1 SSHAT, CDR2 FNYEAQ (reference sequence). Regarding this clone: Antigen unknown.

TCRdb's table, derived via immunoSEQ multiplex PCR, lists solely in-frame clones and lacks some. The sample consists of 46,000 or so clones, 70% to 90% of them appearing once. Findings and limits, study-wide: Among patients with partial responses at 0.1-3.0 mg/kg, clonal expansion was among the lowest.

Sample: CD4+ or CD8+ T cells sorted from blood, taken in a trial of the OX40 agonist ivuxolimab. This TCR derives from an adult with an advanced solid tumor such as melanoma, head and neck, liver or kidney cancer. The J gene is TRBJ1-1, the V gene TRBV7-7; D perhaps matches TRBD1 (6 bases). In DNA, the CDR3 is TGTGCCAGCAGCAATCCCTGGCTGGACAGCCCAATGAACACTGAAGCTTTCTTT. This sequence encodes CASSNPWLDSPMNTEAFF. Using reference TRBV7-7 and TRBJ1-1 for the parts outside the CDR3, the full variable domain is GAGVSQSPRYKVTKRGQDVTLRCDPISSHATLYWYQQALGQGPEFLTYFNYEAQPDKSGLPSDRFSAERPEGSISTLTIQRTEQRDSAMYRCASSNPWLDSPMNTEAFFGQGTRLTVV.